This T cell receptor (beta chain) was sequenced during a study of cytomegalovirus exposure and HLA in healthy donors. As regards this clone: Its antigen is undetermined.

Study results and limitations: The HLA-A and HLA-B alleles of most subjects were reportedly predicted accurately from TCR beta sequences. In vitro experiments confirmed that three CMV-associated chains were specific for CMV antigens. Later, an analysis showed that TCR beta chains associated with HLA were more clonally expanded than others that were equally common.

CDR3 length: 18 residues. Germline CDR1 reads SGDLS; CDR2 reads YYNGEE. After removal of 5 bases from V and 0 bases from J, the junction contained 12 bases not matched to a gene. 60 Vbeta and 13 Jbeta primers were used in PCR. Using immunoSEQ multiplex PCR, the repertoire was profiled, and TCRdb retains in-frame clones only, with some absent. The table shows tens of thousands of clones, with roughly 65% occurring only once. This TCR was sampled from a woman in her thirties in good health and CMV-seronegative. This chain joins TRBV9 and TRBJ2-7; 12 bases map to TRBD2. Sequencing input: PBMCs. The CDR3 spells CASSEGLAGPSTSYEQYF. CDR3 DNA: TGTGCCAGCAGTGAAGGACTAGCGGGGCCCTCTACCTCCTACGAGCAGTACTTC.